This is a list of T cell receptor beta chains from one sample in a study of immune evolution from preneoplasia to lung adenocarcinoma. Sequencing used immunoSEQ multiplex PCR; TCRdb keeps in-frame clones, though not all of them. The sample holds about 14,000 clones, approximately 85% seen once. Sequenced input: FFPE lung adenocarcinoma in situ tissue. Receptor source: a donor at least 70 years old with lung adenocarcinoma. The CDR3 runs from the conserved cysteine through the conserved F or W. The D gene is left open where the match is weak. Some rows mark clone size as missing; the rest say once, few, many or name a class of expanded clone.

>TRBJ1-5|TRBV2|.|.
TGTGCCAGCAGTCCTGGTTACGGCCCAGGGGCTCAGCCCCAGCATTTT
CASSPGYGPGAQPQHF
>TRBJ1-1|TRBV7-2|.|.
TGTGCCAGCGGTAAGGGGAACACTGAAGCTTTCTTT
CASGKGNTEAFF
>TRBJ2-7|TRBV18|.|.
TGTGCCAGCTCACCATTTCAGGGAAACGAGCAGTACTTC
CASSPFQGNEQYF
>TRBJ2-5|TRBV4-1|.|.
TGCGCCAGCAGCCAAGTCGAGAGAGAGACCCAGTACTTC
CASSQVERETQYF
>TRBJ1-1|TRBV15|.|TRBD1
TGTGCCACCAGCAGAGCATCGACAGGGCGGTCTGAAGCTTTCTTT
CATSRASTGRSEAFF
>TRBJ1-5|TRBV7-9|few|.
TGTGCCAGCAGCGCGAATCAGGATCAGCCCCAGCATTTT
CASSANQDQPQHF
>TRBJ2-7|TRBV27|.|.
TGTGCCAGCAGAAGCAGTACCTACTACGAGCAGTACTTC
CASRSSTYYEQYF
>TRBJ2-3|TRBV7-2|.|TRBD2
TGTGCCAGCAGCTTAGATTGGACTAGCGATAGCACAGATACGCAGTATTTT
CASSLDWTSDSTDTQYF
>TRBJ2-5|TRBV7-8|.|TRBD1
TGTGCCAGCAGCTTAGCCCAGACAGGGGGCGCAGAGACCCAGTACTTC
CASSLAQTGGAETQYF
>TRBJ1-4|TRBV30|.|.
TGTGCCTGGAGCGTACAGTCAACTAATGAAAAACTGTTTTTT
CAWSVQSTNEKLFF
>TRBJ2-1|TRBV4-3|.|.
TGCGCCAGCAGCAAGGCCCATAGCGGAAGCTCCTACAATGAGCAGTTCTTC
CASSKAHSGSSYNEQFF
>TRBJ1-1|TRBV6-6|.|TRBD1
TGTGCCAGCAGTGGGACAGGGGGCGCGAGGACTGAAGCTTTCTTT
CASSGTGGARTEAFF
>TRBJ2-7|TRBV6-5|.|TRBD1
TGTGCCAGCAGGGTGGACAGGGGGCGCGAGGAGCAGTACTTC
CASRVDRGREEQYF
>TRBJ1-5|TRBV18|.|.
TGTGCCAGCTCACGAGGGGAATTTCAGCCCCAGCATTTT
CASSRGEFQPQHF
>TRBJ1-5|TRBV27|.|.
TGTGCCAGCACTCTAAAGGTAAGGGTACGTTATCAGCCCCAGCATTTT
CASTLKVRVRYQPQHF
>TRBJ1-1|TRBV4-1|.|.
TGCGCCAGCAGCCAATCACGGTTCGAGGGGAGTAACACTGAAGCTTTCTTT
CASSQSRFEGSNTEAFF
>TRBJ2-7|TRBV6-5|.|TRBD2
TGTGCAGCTCAGGGCGGGGGCGAGCAGTACTTC
CAAQGGGEQYF
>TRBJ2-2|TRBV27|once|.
TGTGCCAGCAGGGGGGTCGGGCGGACAACCGGGGAGCTGTTTTTT
CASRGVGRTTGELFF
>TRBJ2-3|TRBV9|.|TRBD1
TGTGCCAGCAGCGTATTCCCTGGGACAGGGACAGATACGCAGTATTTT
CASSVFPGTGTDTQYF
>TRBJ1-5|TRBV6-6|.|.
TGTGCCAGCGGCACCCGGGGCAATCAGCCCCAGCATTTT
CASGTRGNQPQHF
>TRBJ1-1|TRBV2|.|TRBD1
TGTGCCAGCAGTGTTGACAGGGCCGGTGAAGCTTTCTTT
CASSVDRAGEAFF
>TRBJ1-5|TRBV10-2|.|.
TGCGCCACCCGGCGGGCAGGGGATAGCAATCAGCCCCAGCATTTT
CATRRAGDSNQPQHF
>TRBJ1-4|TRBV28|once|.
TGTGCCAGCAGATATTCAGGCTCTGGTCTCGAGAAACTGTTTTTT
CASRYSGSGLEKLFF
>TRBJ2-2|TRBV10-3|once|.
TGTGCCACCCTGGACAGGAACACCGGGGAGCTGTTTTTT
CATLDRNTGELFF
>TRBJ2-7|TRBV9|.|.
TGTGCCAGCAGCGCGAGACTTACAGGGACCTTAGACTTC
CASSARLTGTLDF
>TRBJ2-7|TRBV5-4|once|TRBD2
TGTGCCAGCAGCTTGGGCTCTAGCGGAGCCTACGATCAGTACTTC
CASSLGSSGAYDQYF
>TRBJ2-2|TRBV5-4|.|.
TGTGCCAGCAGCACAACATTGAACACCGGGGAGCTGTTTTTT
CASSTTLNTGELFF
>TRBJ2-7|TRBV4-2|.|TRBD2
TGTGCCAGCAGCCAAGAGCGGGAGGAAGGCGCGTATATATACGAGCAGTACTTC
CASSQEREEGAYIYEQYF
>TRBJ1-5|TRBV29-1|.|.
TGCAGCGTGGGGGGCGACAGTAGGGAGGCCAATCAGCCCCAGCATTTT
CSVGGDSREANQPQHF
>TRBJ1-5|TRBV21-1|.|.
TGTGCCAGCAGCCACAAGAAGCTAACAGGGCAGGGTCCCCAGCATTTT
CASSHKKLTGQGPQHF
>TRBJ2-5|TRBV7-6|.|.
TGTGCCAGCAGCCTAGTTACGGCCCGAGGAGAGACCCAGTACTTC
CASSLVTARGETQYF
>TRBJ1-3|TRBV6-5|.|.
TGTGCCAGCAAAACATACGTGCCCGGAAAAATGGAATATTTT
CASKTYVPGKMEYF
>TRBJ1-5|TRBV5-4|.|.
TGTGCCAGCAGCGCGCAGGTAGATCAGCCCCAGCATTTT
CASSAQVDQPQHF